Below, one T cell receptor beta chain is given with its context. The data derive from a study of T-cell reconstitution after alpha-beta-depleted transplantation in children. CDR1 and CDR2 from the germline V gene are MDHEN and SYDVKM. The germline V and J ends were trimmed by 7 bases and 7 bases, with 20 bases remaining between them. The CDR3 spans 15 residues. Preparation of the TCRbeta library was carried out with unique molecular identifiers. TCRdb called the PCR reads again in MiXCR, with one record for every CDR3 protein. The data contain 250,000 to 400,000 distinct CDR3 sequences, around 25% of them singletons.

The rearrangement uses TRBV28 and TRBJ2-1; D perhaps matches TRBD2 (5 bases). The sample here was PBMCs, mostly from graft donor cells, taken 180 days after TCRalphabeta/CD19-depleted stem cell transplant. This clonotype was sampled from a male patient between 10 and 17 years old who had a stem cell transplant for acute lymphoblastic leukemia, so the T cells may come from the graft donor. As DNA, the CDR3 is TGTGCCAGCATCTTTAGCCGCCTAGCTACAAATGAGCAGTTCTTC. Translation gives CASIFSRLATNEQFF.